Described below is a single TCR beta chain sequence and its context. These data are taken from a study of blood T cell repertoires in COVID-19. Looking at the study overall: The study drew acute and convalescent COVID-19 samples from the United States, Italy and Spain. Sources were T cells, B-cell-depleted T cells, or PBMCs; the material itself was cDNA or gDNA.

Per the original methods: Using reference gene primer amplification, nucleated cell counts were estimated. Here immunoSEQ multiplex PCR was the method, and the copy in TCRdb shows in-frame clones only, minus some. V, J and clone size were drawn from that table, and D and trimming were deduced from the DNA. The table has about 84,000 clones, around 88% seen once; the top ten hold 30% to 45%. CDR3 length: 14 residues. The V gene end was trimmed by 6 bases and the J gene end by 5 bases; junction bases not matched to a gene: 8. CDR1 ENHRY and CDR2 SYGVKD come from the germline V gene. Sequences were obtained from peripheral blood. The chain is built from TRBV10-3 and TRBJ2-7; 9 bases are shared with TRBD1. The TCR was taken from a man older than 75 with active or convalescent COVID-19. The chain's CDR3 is CAIRLGTGINEQYF. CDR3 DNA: TGTGCCATCAGACTAGGGACAGGGATCAACGAGCAGTACTTC.